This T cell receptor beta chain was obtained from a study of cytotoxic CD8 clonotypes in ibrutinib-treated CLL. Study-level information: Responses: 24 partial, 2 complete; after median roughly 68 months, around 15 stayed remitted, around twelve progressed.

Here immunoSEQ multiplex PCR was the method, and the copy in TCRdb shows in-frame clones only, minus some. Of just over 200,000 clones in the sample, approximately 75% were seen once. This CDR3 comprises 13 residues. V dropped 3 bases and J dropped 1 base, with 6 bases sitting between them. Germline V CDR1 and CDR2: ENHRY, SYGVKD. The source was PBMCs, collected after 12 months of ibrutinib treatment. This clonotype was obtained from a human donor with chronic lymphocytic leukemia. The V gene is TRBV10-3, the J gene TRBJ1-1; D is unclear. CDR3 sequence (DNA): TGTGCCATCAGTGAACAAGGGAACACTGAAGCTTTCTTT. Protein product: CAISEQGNTEAFF.